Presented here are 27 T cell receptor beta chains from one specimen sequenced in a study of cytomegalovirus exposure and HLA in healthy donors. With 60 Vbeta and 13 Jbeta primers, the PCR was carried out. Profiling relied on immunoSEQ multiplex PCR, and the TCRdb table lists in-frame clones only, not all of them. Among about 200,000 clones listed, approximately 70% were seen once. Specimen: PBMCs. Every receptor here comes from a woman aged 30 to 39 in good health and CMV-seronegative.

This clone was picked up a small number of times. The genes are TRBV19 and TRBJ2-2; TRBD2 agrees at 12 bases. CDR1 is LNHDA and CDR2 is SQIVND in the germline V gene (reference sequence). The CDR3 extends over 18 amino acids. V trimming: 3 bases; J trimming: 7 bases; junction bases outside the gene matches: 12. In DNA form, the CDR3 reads TGTGCCAGTAGTATTCCGGGACTAGCGGGCCCCTTTGGCGGGGAGCTGTTTTTT. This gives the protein CASSIPGLAGPFGGELFF. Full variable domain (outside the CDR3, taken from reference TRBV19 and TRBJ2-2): DGGITQSPKYLFRKEGQNVTLSCEQNLNHDAMYWYRQDPGQGLRLIYYSQIVNDFQKGDIAEGYSVSREKKESFPLTVTSAQKNPTAFYLCASSIPGLAGPFGGELFFGEGSRLTVL.

The CDR3 is CASSVSTKADIQYF. The DNA of the CDR3 is TGTGCCAGCAGCGTATCTACCAAAGCGGACATTCAGTACTTC. The chain couples TRBV9 to TRBJ2-4, with D maybe TRBD2 (5 bases). The CDR3 is 14 residues long. Germline CDR1 reads SGDLS; CDR2 reads YYNGEE. V dropped 1 base and J dropped 8 bases, with 13 bases sitting between them.

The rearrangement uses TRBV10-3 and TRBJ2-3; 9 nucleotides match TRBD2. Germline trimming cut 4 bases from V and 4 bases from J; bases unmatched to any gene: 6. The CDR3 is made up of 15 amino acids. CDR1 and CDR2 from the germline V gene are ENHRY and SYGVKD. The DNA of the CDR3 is TGTGCCATCAGTGGTAATAGCGGGAGCTCAGATACGCAGTATTTT. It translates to CAISGNSGSSDTQYF.

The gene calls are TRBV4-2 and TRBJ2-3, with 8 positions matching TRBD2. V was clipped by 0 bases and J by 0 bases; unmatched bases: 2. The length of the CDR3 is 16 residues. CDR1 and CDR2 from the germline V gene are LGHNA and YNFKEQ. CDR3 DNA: TGTGCCAGCAGCCAAGATATAGCGGGGAGCACAGATACGCAGTATTTT. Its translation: CASSQDIAGSTDTQYF.

The CDR3 nucleotides read TGTGCCAGCAGCCTCGAGAGGGGCTACACCTTC. Translation: CASSLERGYTF. The chain has TRBV6-6 and TRBJ1-2; no reliable D call. Germline V lookup: CDR1 MNHNY, CDR2 SVGAGI (reference sequence). The CDR3 contains 11 residues. With 6 bases removed from V and 8 bases from J, the gap between germline ends came to 10 bases.

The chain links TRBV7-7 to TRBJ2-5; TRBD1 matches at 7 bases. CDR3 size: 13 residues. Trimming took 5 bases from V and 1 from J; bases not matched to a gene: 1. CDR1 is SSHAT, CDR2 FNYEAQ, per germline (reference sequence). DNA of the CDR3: TGTGCCAGCAGCAGGGACAGCCAAGAGACCCAGTACTTC. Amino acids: CASSRDSQETQYF.

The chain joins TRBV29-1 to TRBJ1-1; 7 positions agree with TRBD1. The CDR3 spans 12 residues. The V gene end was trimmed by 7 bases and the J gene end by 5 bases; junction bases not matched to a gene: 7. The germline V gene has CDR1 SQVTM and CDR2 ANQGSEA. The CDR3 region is CSARTGWTEAFF. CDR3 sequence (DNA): TGCAGCGCCAGGACAGGTTGGACTGAAGCTTTCTTT.

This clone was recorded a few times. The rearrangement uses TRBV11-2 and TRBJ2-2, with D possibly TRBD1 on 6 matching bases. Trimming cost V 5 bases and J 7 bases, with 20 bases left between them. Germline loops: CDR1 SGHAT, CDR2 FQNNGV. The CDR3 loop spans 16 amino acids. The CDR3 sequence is CASSPIQGPTGGELFF. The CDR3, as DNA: TGTGCCAGCAGCCCGATACAGGGTCCAACAGGCGGGGAGCTGTTTTTT.

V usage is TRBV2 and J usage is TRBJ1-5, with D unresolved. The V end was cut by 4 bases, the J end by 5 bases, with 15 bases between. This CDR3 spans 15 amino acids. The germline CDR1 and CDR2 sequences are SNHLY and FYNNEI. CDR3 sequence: CASSGRRTSDQPQHF. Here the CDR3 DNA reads TGTGCCAGCAGTGGACGGAGGACGAGCGATCAGCCCCAGCATTTT.

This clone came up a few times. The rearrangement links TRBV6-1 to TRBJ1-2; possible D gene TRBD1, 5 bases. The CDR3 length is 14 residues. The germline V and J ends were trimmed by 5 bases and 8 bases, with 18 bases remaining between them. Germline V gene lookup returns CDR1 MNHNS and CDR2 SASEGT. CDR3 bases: TGTGCCAGCAGTCCCGGACAAATCGCGTGGGGCTACACCTTC. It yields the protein CASSPGQIAWGYTF.

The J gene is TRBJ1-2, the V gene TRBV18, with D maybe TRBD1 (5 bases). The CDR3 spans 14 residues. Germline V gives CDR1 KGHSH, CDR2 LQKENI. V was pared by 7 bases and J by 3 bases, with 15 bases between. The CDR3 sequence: CASLPGRDDYGYTF. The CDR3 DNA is TGTGCCAGCTTGCCGGGGCGGGACGACTATGGCTACACCTTC.

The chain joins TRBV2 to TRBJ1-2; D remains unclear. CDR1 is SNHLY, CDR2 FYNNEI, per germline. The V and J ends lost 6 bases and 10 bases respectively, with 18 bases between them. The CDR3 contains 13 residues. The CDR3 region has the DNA TGTGCCAGCAGGACGACTCTTGAAAGTGCCTACACCTTC. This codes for CASRTTLESAYTF.

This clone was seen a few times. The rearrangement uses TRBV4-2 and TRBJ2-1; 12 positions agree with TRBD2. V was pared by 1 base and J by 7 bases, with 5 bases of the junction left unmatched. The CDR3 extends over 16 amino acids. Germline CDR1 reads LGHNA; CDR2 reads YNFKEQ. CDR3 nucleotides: TGTGCCAGCAGCCAAGCTAGCGGGAGGGCCAGTAATGAGCAGTTCTTC. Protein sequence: CASSQASGRASNEQFF.

CDR3: CASTGDYSGTGELFF. As DNA, the CDR3 is TGTGCCAGCACCGGGGACTATTCAGGCACCGGGGAGCTGTTTTTT. The V gene is TRBV7-9, the J gene TRBJ2-2; 7 bases line up with TRBD2. CDR1 is SEHNR and CDR2 is FQNEAQ in the germline V gene (reference sequence). The trim removed 7 bases at V and 4 bases at J, leaving 9 bases unmatched. The CDR3 is 15 residues long.

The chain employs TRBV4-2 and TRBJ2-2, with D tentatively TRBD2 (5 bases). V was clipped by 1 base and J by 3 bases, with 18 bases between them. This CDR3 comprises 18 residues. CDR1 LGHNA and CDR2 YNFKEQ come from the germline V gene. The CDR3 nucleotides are TGTGCCAGCAGCCAAGTCGCCCGTAAGACTATCTACACCGGGGAGCTGTTTTTT. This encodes CASSQVARKTIYTGELFF.

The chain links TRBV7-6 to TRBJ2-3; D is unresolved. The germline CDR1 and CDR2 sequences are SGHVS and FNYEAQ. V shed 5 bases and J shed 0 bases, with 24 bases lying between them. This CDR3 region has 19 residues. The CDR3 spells CASSPTHPLEASSTDTQYF. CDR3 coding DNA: TGTGCCAGCAGCCCTACCCACCCACTCGAGGCGTCTAGCACAGATACGCAGTATTTT.

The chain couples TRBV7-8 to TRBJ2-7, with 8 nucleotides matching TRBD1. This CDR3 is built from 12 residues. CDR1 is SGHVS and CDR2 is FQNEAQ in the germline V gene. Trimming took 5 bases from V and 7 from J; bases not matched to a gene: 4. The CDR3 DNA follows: TGTGCCAGCAGCATGACAGGGGTTGAGCAGTACTTC. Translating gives CASSMTGVEQYF.

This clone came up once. The CDR3 nucleotides are TGTGCCAGCAGCTCCAGTCATGGGAGTCGAGAGACCCAGTACTTC. Protein: CASSSSHGSRETQYF. The J gene is TRBJ2-5, the V gene TRBV5-5; D perhaps matches TRBD2 (5 bases). Trimming cost V 3 bases and J 4 bases, with 16 bases left between them. There are 15 residues in the CDR3. Germline-derived CDR1 and CDR2 are SGHKS and YYEKEE (reference sequence).

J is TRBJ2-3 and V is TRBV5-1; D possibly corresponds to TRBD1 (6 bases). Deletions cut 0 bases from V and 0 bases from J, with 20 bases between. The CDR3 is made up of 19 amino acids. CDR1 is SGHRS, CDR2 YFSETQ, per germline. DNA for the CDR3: TGCGCCAGCAGCTTGGACAGGGCTCCGACGAATTCTAGCACAGATACGCAGTATTTT. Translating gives CASSLDRAPTNSSTDTQYF.

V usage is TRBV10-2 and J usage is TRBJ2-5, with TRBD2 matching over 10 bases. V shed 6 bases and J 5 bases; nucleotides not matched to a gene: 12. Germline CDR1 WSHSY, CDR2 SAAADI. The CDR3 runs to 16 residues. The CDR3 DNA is TGCGCCAGCAGACCCAGCAGCGGGAGGGCCGGGGAGACCCAGTACTTC. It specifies CASRPSSGRAGETQYF.

CDR3 bases: TGCGCCAGCAGCCCGCCACGGGGGGACTATGGCTACACCTTC. Protein product: CASSPPRGDYGYTF. The rearrangement uses TRBV5-1 and TRBJ1-2; D is perhaps TRBD1 (5 bases). The V gene's germline CDR1 is SGHRS and CDR2 YFSETQ. V was shortened by 4 bases and J by 3 bases, with 13 bases between the two germline ends. This CDR3 contains 14 residues.

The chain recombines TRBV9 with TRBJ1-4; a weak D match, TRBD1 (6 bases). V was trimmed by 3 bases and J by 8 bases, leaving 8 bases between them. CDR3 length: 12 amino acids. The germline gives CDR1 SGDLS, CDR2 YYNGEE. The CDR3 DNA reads TGTGCCAGCAGCGGGACAGAGGAAAAACTGTTTTTT. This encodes CASSGTEEKLFF.

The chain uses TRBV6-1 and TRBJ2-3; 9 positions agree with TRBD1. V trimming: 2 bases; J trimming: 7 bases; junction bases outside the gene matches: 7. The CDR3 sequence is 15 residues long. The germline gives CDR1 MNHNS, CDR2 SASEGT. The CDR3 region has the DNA TGTGCCAGCAGTGAACGAGGACAGGGGTTACATACGCAGTATTTT. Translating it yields CASSERGQGLHTQYF.

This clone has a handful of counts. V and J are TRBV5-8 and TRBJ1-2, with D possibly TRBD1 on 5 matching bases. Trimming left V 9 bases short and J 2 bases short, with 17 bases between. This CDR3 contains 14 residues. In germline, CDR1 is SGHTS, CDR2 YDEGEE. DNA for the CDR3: TGTGCCACCCCGCAGGGAAACAGGAACTATGGCTACACCTTC. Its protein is CATPQGNRNYGYTF.

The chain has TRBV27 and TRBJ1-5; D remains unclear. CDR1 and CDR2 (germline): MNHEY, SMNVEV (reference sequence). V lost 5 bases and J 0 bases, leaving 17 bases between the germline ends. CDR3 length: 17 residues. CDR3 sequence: CASSPGISPYSNQPQHF. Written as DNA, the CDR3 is TGTGCCAGCAGTCCCGGGATCAGCCCATATAGCAATCAGCCCCAGCATTTT.

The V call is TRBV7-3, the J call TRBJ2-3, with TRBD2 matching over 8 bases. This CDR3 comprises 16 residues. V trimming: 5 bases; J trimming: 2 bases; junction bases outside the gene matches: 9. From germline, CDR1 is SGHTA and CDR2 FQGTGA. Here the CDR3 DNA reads TGTGCCAGCAGCCTTCGGGGGGGACCTTCCACAGATACGCAGTATTTT. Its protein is CASSLRGGPSTDTQYF.

This chain's CDR3 is CSVALRGQGASEAFF. CDR3 DNA: TGCAGCGTTGCCTTGCGGGGACAGGGGGCATCTGAAGCTTTCTTT. The chain carries TRBV29-1 and TRBJ1-1, with 12 bases fitting TRBD1. The V segment lost 4 bases and the J segment 6 bases; nucleotides outside the gene matches: 9. Germline CDR1 reads SQVTM; CDR2 reads ANQGSEA. The CDR3 is made up of 15 amino acids.